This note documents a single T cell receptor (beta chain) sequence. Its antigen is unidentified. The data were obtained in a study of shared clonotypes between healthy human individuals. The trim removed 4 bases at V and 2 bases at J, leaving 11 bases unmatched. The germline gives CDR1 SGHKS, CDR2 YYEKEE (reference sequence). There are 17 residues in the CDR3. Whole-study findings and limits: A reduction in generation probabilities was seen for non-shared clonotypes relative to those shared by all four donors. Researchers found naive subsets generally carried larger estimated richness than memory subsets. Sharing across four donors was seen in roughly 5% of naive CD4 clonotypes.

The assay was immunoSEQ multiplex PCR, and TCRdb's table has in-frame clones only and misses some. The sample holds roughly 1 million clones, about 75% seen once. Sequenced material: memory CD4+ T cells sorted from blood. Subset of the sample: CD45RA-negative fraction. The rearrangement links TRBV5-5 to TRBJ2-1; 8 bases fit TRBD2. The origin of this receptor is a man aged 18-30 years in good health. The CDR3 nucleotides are TGTGCCAGCAGCCGACACTCCGGGCGGGAGGCCTACAATGAGCAGTTCTTC. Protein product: CASSRHSGREAYNEQFF.